A single sample gave rise to the 7 T cell receptor beta chains below, sequenced in a study of T cells in localized non-small cell lung cancer. Data came from immunoSEQ multiplex PCR; TCRdb stores just in-frame clones and leaves some out. The sample carries around 53,000 clones, roughly 80% recorded once. This specimen consisted of PBMCs, obtained before any cancer treatment. These receptors all come from a woman aged 40-69 years with stage II lung adenocarcinoma.

V and J are TRBV5-1 and TRBJ2-7; the D gene could be TRBD1 or TRBD2 (5 bases each). Trimming removed 1 base at V and 3 bases at J, with 17 bases between. The CDR3 is made up of 16 amino acids. Germline assignment: CDR1 SGHRS and CDR2 YFSETQ. The CDR3 bases are TGCGCCAGCAGCTTGAGTACCGGGACGGATTACTACGAGCAGTACTTC. As protein: CASSLSTGTDYYEQYF.

The chain has TRBV11-3 and TRBJ2-1; maybe TRBD2 (6 bases). The CDR3 extends over 16 amino acids. Germline V gene lookup returns CDR1 SGHNT and CDR2 YENEEA. Trimming shortened V by 5 bases and J by 0 bases, and 14 bases separated the two germline ends. The CDR3 loop is CASSPFRGSSYNEQFF. In nucleotides, the CDR3 is TGTGCCAGCAGCCCGTTTCGGGGGAGCTCCTACAATGAGCAGTTCTTC.

The rearrangement joins TRBV15 to TRBJ1-5; D remains unclear. The V gene lost 9 bases and the J gene lost 1 base, with 10 bases spanning the gap. From germline, CDR1 is LNHNV and CDR2 YYDKDF (reference sequence). This CDR3 is built from 13 residues. As DNA, the CDR3 is TGTGCCACTAACAGCGGGAGCAATCAGCCCCAGCATTTT. Protein: CATNSGSNQPQHF.

The genes are TRBV5-4 and TRBJ2-5; D call uncertain. V was clipped by 4 bases and J by 5 bases, with 6 bases between them. The length of the CDR3 is 11 residues. Germline CDR1 and CDR2: SGHNT and YYREEE (reference sequence). The CDR3 DNA sequence: TGTGCCAGCAGCACGAGGGAGACCCAGTACTTC. Residues: CASSTRETQYF.

The chain carries TRBV7-8 and TRBJ1-5, with D possibly matching TRBD1 (5 bases). This CDR3 has 16 residues. Trimming left V 1 base short and J 4 bases short, with 14 bases between. The germline V gene has CDR1 SGHVS and CDR2 FQNEAQ. This CDR3 is CASSLEAGKRNQPQHF. The DNA of the CDR3 is TGTGCCAGCAGCTTAGAGGCAGGGAAGAGGAATCAGCCCCAGCATTTT.

The chain links TRBV6-6 to TRBJ1-6, with TRBD1 identical over 8 bases. The CDR3 extends over 13 amino acids. Germline V gene data show CDR1 as MNHNY and CDR2 as SVGAGI (reference sequence). J lost 9 bases, V lost 7 bases, and 5 bases had no gene match. This CDR3 reads CASMGQAPSPLHF. DNA for the CDR3: TGTGCCAGCATGGGACAGGCACCTTCACCCCTCCACTTT.

This sequence joins TRBV6-5 and TRBJ2-3; 11 bases are a match to TRBD2. The CDR3 has 14 residues. V trimming: 6 bases; J trimming: 7 bases; junction bases outside the gene matches: 6. Germline V gene lookup returns CDR1 MNHEY and CDR2 SVGAGI. This CDR3 reads CASSFTSGGNTQYF. Written as DNA, the CDR3 is TGTGCCAGCAGCTTCACTAGCGGGGGAAATACGCAGTATTTT.